This record concerns one TCR beta chain sequence. Generated by immunoSEQ multiplex PCR, the TCRdb table keeps only in-frame clones and is missing some. The table includes about 200,000 clones, 80% to 90% detected once. This record belongs to a study of blood T cell repertoires in COVID-19. Study context: Acute and convalescent COVID-19 samples came from the United States, Italy and Spain.

CDR1 KGHDR and CDR2 SFDVKD come from the germline V gene. There are 15 residues in the CDR3. The V segment lost 6 bases and the J segment 1 base; nucleotides outside the gene matches: 4. The chain is built from TRBV24-1 and TRBJ1-5; 8 bases align to TRBD1. The specimen sequenced was peripheral blood. This clonotype originated in an older woman with active or convalescent COVID-19. In nucleotides, the CDR3 is TGTGCCACCAGTCCAGGGGGCACAAGCAATCAGCCCCAGCATTTT. It encodes CATSPGGTSNQPQHF.